The T cell receptor beta chain described here comes from a study of T cells after posttransplantation cyclophosphamide. Deletions cut 3 bases from V and 4 bases from J, with 19 bases between. The CDR3 runs 16 residues. Per germline, CDR1 SGHRS and CDR2 YFSETQ. This table comes from immunoSEQ multiplex PCR, and its TCRdb copy is limited to in-frame clones, with some not included. This table has more than 9,500 clones, about 93% appearing once. Whole-study findings and limits: TRB clonality was highly associated with recipient CMV seropositivity and reactivation. Later post-transplant blood repertoires were often dominated by donor CD8+ memory clones. Skin or GI-infiltrating T cells shared few TRB sequences with blood.

To note about this clone: Its specificity is unknown.

A marrow graft followed busulfan-fludarabine conditioning, with cyclophosphamide on days +3 and +4. This sequence originates from a female patient in her 30s who received an allogeneic stem cell transplant from an unrelated donor, was CMV-positive, and had no GVHD. The graft donor may be the source of some T cells. The input for sequencing was PBMCs, taken after allogeneic stem cell transplant with posttransplant cyclophosphamide. The chain links TRBV5-1 to TRBJ1-2, with D possibly TRBD1 on 5 matching bases. The chain's CDR3 is CASSSNLPQATYGYTF. Here the CDR3 DNA reads TGCGCCAGCAGCTCGAATCTACCACAGGCTACCTATGGCTACACCTTC.